This T cell receptor (beta chain) came from a study of T cell responses to AZD1222 COVID-19 vaccine. This clone has only one observation. The repertoire was sequenced with immunoSEQ multiplex PCR; TCRdb's copy has only in-frame clones and lacks some. This sample yields 100,000 to 150,000 clones, of which 85% to 90% are seen a single time; approximately 8.1% belongs to the top ten. The sequencing here drew on peripheral blood, taken on day 0 of AZD1222 vaccination. This receptor was taken from an adult in good health.

Here the CDR3 reads CASSRAGGGSDTQYF. The CDR3 nucleotides read TGTGCCAGCAGCCGAGCCGGGGGCGGCTCAGATACGCAGTATTTT. This chain links TRBV6-2 or TRBV6-3 with TRBJ2-3, with D perhaps TRBD1 or TRBD2 (6 bases each). This CDR3 is 15 amino acids long. The V end was cut by 6 bases, the J end by 4 bases, with 17 bases between. Germline CDR1 and CDR2: MNHEY and SVGEGT.